This T cell receptor beta chain was sequenced in a study of beta chain features in type 1 diabetes. Expressed TCRB transcripts were sequenced after all isolated RNA was converted to cDNA. Measured with immunoSEQ multiplex PCR; TCRdb has only the in-frame clones, and not every one. The sample carries about 930,000 clones, roughly a sixth recorded once. The germline CDR1 and CDR2 sequences are MNHNS and SASEGT. V was cut by 5 bases and J by 2 bases, with 9 bases left in between. CDR3 size: 13 residues. The origin of this receptor is a woman between 18 and 29 years old in good health. The specimen sequenced was naive CD4+ T cells from blood. This chain links TRBV6-1 with TRBJ1-2; D is unclear. The CDR3 DNA follows: TGTGCCAGCAGTTTTGGAGGGAACTATGGCTACACCTTC. Residues: CASSFGGNYGYTF.